The clone carrying this TCR beta chain was picked up many times. Its antigen is still unknown. This sample stems from a study of Graves' ophthalmopathy and Graves' hyperthyroidism. Overall study results and limits: For separating ophthalmopathy from stable hyperthyroidism, a 13-signature model gave 87.88% sensitivity and about 82% specificity.

The sequenced template was RNA, covering the TCR beta CDR3 region. Following a first-round RT-PCR that used HTBI primers, a second-round multiplex PCR was carried out. TCRdb re-called the multiplex PCR reads through MiXCR, storing one row per CDR3 protein. The repertoire has over 650,000 distinct CDR3 sequences, about two fifths of them found once; the top ten carry under 3.5%. Trimming removed 5 bases at V and 3 bases at J, with 5 bases between. CDR3 length: 11 residues. Germline CDR1 reads SEHNR; CDR2 reads FQNEAQ (reference sequence). Moderate-to-severe activity, CAS ≥3, NOSPECS ≥4 and duration under 3 months were recorded for donors with ophthalmopathy. Orbital computed tomography, thyroid ultrasound, TRAb, serum thyroxine and clinical symptoms formed the basis of diagnosis. PBMCs stemmed from around 9.1 ml of fresh peripheral blood.

This chain uses TRBV7-9 with TRBJ2-7; D unclear. Sequencing input: peripheral blood. The origin of this receptor is an adult man with Graves' ophthalmopathy. The CDR3 nucleotides are TGTGCCAGCAGCCCAGTCTACGAGCAGTACTTC. This sequence encodes CASSPVYEQYF.